This T cell receptor beta chain was obtained from a study of cytomegalovirus exposure and HLA in healthy donors. Study-level results: Confirmation was obtained in vitro that a few CMV-associated chains are specific for CMV antigens.

A single count supports this clone. Its antigen is still unknown. Sequencing used immunoSEQ multiplex PCR; TCRdb keeps in-frame clones, though not all of them. The table records tens of thousands of clones, roughly 93% of them present only once. Trimming stripped 1 base from V and 4 bases from J, with 8 bases between. The CDR3 is made up of 14 amino acids. CDR1 is MNHNS and CDR2 is SASEGT in the germline V gene. The origin of this receptor is a woman in her twenties or thirties in good health and CMV-seronegative. The V call is TRBV6-1, the J call TRBJ1-3; no firm D call. The sequenced material came from PBMCs. For the CDR3, the DNA is TGTGCCAGCAGTGAAGGAATAGCCGGAAACACCATATATTTT. It yields the protein CASSEGIAGNTIYF.